Listed below are T cell receptor beta chains from one sample, sequenced in a study of shared clonotypes between healthy human individuals. TCRdb's table, derived via immunoSEQ multiplex PCR, lists solely in-frame clones and lacks some. The data contain more than 550,000 clones, less than 95% of them singletons. The material sequenced was memory CD8+ T cells from PBMCs. The origin of the receptors is a man aged 18 to 35 in good health. Some clones in this sample may be carry-over from other donors' samples. Both conserved end residues are part of each CDR3. The D gene is left open where the match is weak. Size is omitted from some rows. Given values are once, few, many or a class for expanded clones.

NA	TRBV5-1	NA	TRBJ2-1	CASSLAGNNEQFF	TGCGCCAGCAGCTTGGCGGGAAACAATGAGCAGTTCTTC
NA	TRBV5-4	NA	TRBJ1-2	CASSLGQGLYGYTF	TGTGCCAGCAGCTTGGGTCAGGGGCTCTATGGCTACACCTTC
NA	TRBV30	TRBD2	TRBJ2-1	CAFNGGGDRPYNEQFF	TGTGCCTTTAACGGGGGAGGGGACCGACCTTACAATGAGCAGTTCTTC
NA	TRBV29-1	NA	TRBJ1-2	CSVVGVYGYTF	TGCAGCGTTGTCGGGGTCTATGGCTACACCTTC
once	TRBV7-3	TRBD2	TRBJ2-2	CASSLSSGTTGELFF	TGTGCCAGCAGCTTATCTAGCGGGACCACCGGGGAGCTGTTTTTT
NA	TRBV7-9	NA	TRBJ2-4	CASSLPQDQRNIQYF	TGTGCCAGCAGCTTACCGCAAGATCAGAGAAACATTCAGTACTTC
NA	TRBV5-1	TRBD1	TRBJ2-7	CASSLAGDRTYEQYF	TGCGCCAGCAGCTTGGCCGGGGACAGAACCTACGAGCAGTACTTC
few	TRBV27	TRBD2	TRBJ2-3	CASSLRNGLATSTDTQYF	TGTGCCAGCAGTCTCCGGAATGGACTAGCGACTAGCACAGATACGCAGTATTTT
NA	TRBV29-1	TRBD2	TRBJ2-1	CSVDGVAGYNEQFF	TGCAGCGTTGATGGGGTAGCGGGGTACAATGAGCAGTTCTTC
NA	TRBV27	TRBD1	TRBJ2-2	CASSIRGPGELFF	TGTGCCAGCAGCATAAGGGGGCCCGGGGAGCTGTTTTTT
NA	TRBV7-3	TRBD2	TRBJ2-1	CASTTGTSGFNEQFF	TGTGCCAGCACCACCGGGACTAGCGGGTTCAATGAGCAGTTCTTC
NA	TRBV4-3	NA	TRBJ2-1	CASSQDRPGVLLLSSYNEQFF	TGCGCCAGCAGCCAAGATCGGCCGGGGGTCCTCCTCCTGAGCTCCTACAATGAGCAGTTCTTC
NA	TRBV27	NA	TRBJ2-3	CASRQYTGATDTQYF	TGTGCCAGCAGGCAGTACACTGGGGCCACAGATACGCAGTATTTT
NA	TRBV28	TRBD1	TRBJ1-1	CASRGTGSNTEAFF	TGTGCCAGCAGGGGGACAGGGAGTAACACTGAAGCTTTCTTT
many	TRBV6-1	TRBD1	TRBJ2-7	CASSGRGSSYEQYF	TGTGCCAGCAGTGGCAGGGGGAGCTCCTACGAGCAGTACTTC
NA	TRBV29-1	TRBD1	TRBJ1-2	CSVDFLDRASFGYTF	TGCAGCGTCGACTTTTTGGACAGGGCTTCGTTTGGCTACACCTTC
NA	TRBV28	NA	TRBJ1-2	CASSFPTGWGPLLAF	TGTGCCAGCAGTTTTCCCACCGGCTGGGGACCCCTGCTTGCCTTC
NA	TRBV28	TRBD1	TRBJ1-5	CASSFDRVGSNQPQHF	TGTGCCAGCAGTTTCGACAGGGTTGGAAGCAATCAGCCCCAGCATTTT
NA	TRBV7-9	NA	TRBJ2-7	CASSPLGGTYEQYF	TGTGCCAGCAGCCCACTGGGGGGTACCTACGAGCAGTACTTC
once	TRBV7-9	TRBD1	TRBJ1-1	CASSPQTGANTEAFF	TGTGCCAGCAGCCCTCAGACAGGGGCGAACACTGAAGCTTTCTTT
few	TRBV6-1	TRBD1	TRBJ2-7	CASNQGGREQYF	TGTGCCAGCAACCAAGGGGGCAGGGAGCAGTACTTC
NA	TRBV9	NA	TRBJ2-5	CASSVGRQVGETQYF	TGTGCCAGCAGCGTAGGGCGCCAGGTTGGGGAGACCCAGTACTTC
once	TRBV27	TRBD1	TRBJ1-1	CASSRTGALSTEAFF	TGTGCCAGCAGCCGGACAGGGGCCCTTAGTACTGAAGCTTTCTTT
NA	TRBV12-2	NA	TRBJ2-7	CASRFCLPRHHEQYF	TGTGCAAGTCGCTTTTGTCTGCCCCGCCACCACGAGCAGTACTTC
NA	TRBV6-4	TRBD2	TRBJ2-2	CASSDGSGSLTGELFF	TGTGCCAGCAGTGACGGTAGCGGGAGCTTGACCGGGGAGCTGTTTTTT
once	TRBV29-1	TRBD2	TRBJ2-1	CSVETAGAPYNEQFF	TGCAGCGTGGAAACAGCGGGGGCCCCCTACAATGAGCAGTTCTTC
NA	TRBV5-1	TRBD2	TRBJ2-1	CASSPGPSGSYNEQFF	TGCGCCAGCAGCCCTGGCCCTAGCGGGAGCTACAATGAGCAGTTCTTC
NA	TRBV9	NA	TRBJ1-1	CASSVANEGTEAFF	TGTGCCAGCAGCGTAGCTAATGAGGGGACTGAAGCTTTCTTT
NA	TRBV29-1	NA	TRBJ1-1	CSVPGVTEAFF	TGCAGCGTGCCAGGGGTAACTGAAGCTTTCTTT
NA	TRBV5-6	NA	TRBJ2-1	CASSPGIWSYNEQFF	TGTGCCAGCAGCCCGGGAATATGGTCCTACAATGAGCAGTTCTTC
NA	TRBV5-1	NA	TRBJ1-2	CASSAEWGFGEQPFYGYTF	TGCGCCAGCAGCGCCGAATGGGGGTTTGGGGAACAGCCTTTCTATGGCTACACCTTC
NA	TRBV13	NA	TRBJ2-5	CASSLGSGEQYF	TGTGCCAGCAGCTTAGGCTCTGGGGAGCAGTACTTC
NA	TRBV5-5	TRBD1	TRBJ2-7	CASSLARGQIYEQYF	TGTGCCAGCAGCTTGGCCAGGGGGCAGATTTACGAGCAGTACTTC
NA	TRBV27	NA	TRBJ2-7	CASSPHPYEQYF	TGTGCCAGCAGTCCTCACCCCTACGAGCAGTACTTC
NA	TRBV2	NA	TRBJ1-2	CASSESLNYGYTF	TGTGCCAGCAGTGAAAGTCTTAACTATGGCTACACCTTC
NA	TRBV9	NA	TRBJ2-7	CASSLGGEQYF	TGTGCCAGCAGCCTCGGGGGCGAGCAGTACTTC
once	TRBV15	NA	TRBJ1-2	CATSRFLGPKNYGYTF	TGTGCCACCAGCAGGTTCCTCGGACCAAAAAACTATGGCTACACCTTC
NA	TRBV6-5	NA	TRBJ2-3	CASRVQSMSTDTQYF	TGTGCCAGCAGGGTGCAATCGATGTCCACAGATACGCAGTATTTT
NA	TRBV7-9	TRBD1	TRBJ1-4	CASSPRTGESEKLFF	TGTGCCAGCAGCCCCAGGACAGGGGAAAGTGAAAAACTGTTTTTT
NA	TRBV5-6	TRBD1	TRBJ2-7	CASSPGTDAYEQYF	TGTGCCAGCAGCCCCGGGACAGACGCCTACGAGCAGTACTTC
NA	TRBV7-9	NA	TRBJ1-3	CASSPPGASVSGNTIYF	TGTGCCAGCAGTCCCCCGGGGGCCTCCGTCTCTGGAAACACCATATATTTT
few	TRBV19	NA	TRBJ2-5	CATRDLGTQYF	TGTGCCACTCGGGACTTGGGGACCCAGTACTTC
few	TRBV25-1	TRBD1	TRBJ1-5	CASSQTGGSPQHF	TGTGCCAGCAGCCAGACAGGGGGCTCTCCCCAGCATTTT
NA	TRBV6-1	NA	TRBJ1-2	CASSELRPAGAQEGYTF	TGTGCCAGCAGTGAACTACGTCCAGCAGGGGCCCAGGAGGGCTACACCTTC
NA	TRBV7-9	NA	TRBJ2-7	CASSPLGSANPSYEQYF	TGTGCCAGCAGCCCACTAGGGTCCGCCAACCCTTCCTACGAGCAGTACTTC
NA	TRBV27	NA	TRBJ2-1	CASSLFGSYNEQFF	TGTGCCAGCAGTTTATTCGGCTCCTACAATGAGCAGTTCTTC
NA	TRBV7-3	TRBD1	TRBJ1-2	CASSLRGSTGDDGYTF	TGTGCCAGCAGTCTCCGTGGATCGACAGGGGACGATGGCTACACCTTC
NA	TRBV4-3	NA	TRBJ2-7	CASSQDRGLASYEQYF	TGCGCCAGCAGCCAGGACAGGGGACTAGCGAGCTACGAGCAGTACTTC
NA	TRBV6-1	NA	TRBJ2-1	CASQGLSNEQFF	TGTGCCAGCCAGGGACTTTCCAATGAGCAGTTCTTC
NA	TRBV12-5	TRBD2	TRBJ2-2	CASGSSGTSGRPHTGELFF	TGTGCTAGTGGTTCCTCCGGGACTAGCGGGAGACCCCACACCGGGGAGCTGTTTTTT
NA	TRBV27	TRBD2	TRBJ2-1	CASRYPSGGDNEQFF	TGTGCCAGCCGATACCCGAGCGGGGGTGACAATGAGCAGTTCTTC
once	TRBV9	TRBD1	TRBJ2-7	CASSVGQGAPEQYF	TGTGCCAGCAGCGTAGGGCAGGGGGCCCCCGAGCAGTACTTC
once	TRBV4-1	TRBD2	TRBJ2-1	CASSQGPGLAGYEQFF	TGCGCCAGCAGCCAAGGACCGGGACTAGCGGGATATGAGCAGTTCTTC
NA	TRBV11-3	NA	TRBJ1-1	CASSSRGGTEAFF	TGTGCCAGCAGCTCCCGGGGGGGGACTGAAGCTTTCTTT
NA	TRBV27	NA	TRBJ1-1	CASSVRGGNTEAFF	TGTGCCAGCAGTGTGAGGGGTGGGAACACTGAAGCTTTCTTT
NA	TRBV28	TRBD1	TRBJ1-2	CASRYRDRGYGYTF	TGTGCCAGCAGGTACCGGGACAGGGGATATGGCTACACCTTC
NA	TRBV15	NA	TRBJ1-3	CATSPWALRTGNTIYF	TGTGCCACCAGCCCTTGGGCCCTTAGAACTGGAAACACCATATATTTT
few	TRBV10-1	NA	TRBJ1-1	CASSLATEAFF	TGCGCCAGCAGCCTGGCAACTGAAGCTTTCTTT
many	TRBV7-8	NA	TRBJ2-7	CASSLKPGLSLYEQYF	TGTGCCAGCAGCCTAAAACCGGGACTCTCCTTGTACGAGCAGTACTTC
NA	TRBV27	NA	TRBJ2-7	CASTAKGRLSGYYEQYF	TGTGCCAGCACCGCTAAGGGACGCCTCTCGGGCTACTACGAGCAGTACTTC